These 32 T cell receptor beta chains were sequenced from one sample in a study of beta chain features in type 1 diabetes. Study-level points and caveats: Type 1 diabetes patients had moderately but significantly shorter TCRB CDR3s in all four CD4+ subsets.

Expressed TCRB transcripts were sequenced, since all the RNA that had been isolated was reverse transcribed. Method: immunoSEQ multiplex PCR; TCRdb's copy keeps in-frame clones and lacks some. The profile shows approximately 150,000 clones, about an eighth of them singletons. The antigens of these receptors remain unknown. Input material: central memory CD4+ T cells from blood. These receptors all come from a man aged 18 to 29 with type 1 diabetes.

In its sample, this clone was seen a few times. The chain combines TRBV2 with TRBJ2-3, with D unresolved. V lost 4 bases to trimming and J lost 0 bases, with 8 bases between them. CDR1 is SNHLY, CDR2 FYNNEI, per germline. The CDR3 runs to 14 residues. CDR3 in amino acids: CASSALSSTDTQYF. Here the CDR3 DNA reads TGTGCCAGCAGTGCCCTTAGCAGCACAGATACGCAGTATTTT.

This clone was seen a handful of times. This chain uses TRBV30 with TRBJ1-4; D gene unclear. This CDR3 is built from 15 residues. Germline V gene data show CDR1 as GTSNPN and CDR2 as SVGIG (reference sequence). V was clipped by 1 base and J by 6 bases, with 15 bases between them. CDR3 region: CAWSGHGRVDEKLFF. The CDR3 nucleotides read TGTGCCTGGAGTGGGCACGGAAGGGTCGATGAAAAACTGTTTTTT. Variable domain in full (rest from reference TRBV30 and TRBJ1-4): SQTIHQWPATLVQPVGSPLSLECTVEGTSNPNLYWYRQAAGRGLQLLFYSVGIGQISSEVPQNLSASRPQDRQFILSSKKLLLSDSGFYLCAWSGHGRVDEKLFFGSGTQLSVL.

This clone occurred a few times. Written as DNA, the CDR3 is TGTGCCAGCAGTGAAGGCAGGCAGAATTCACCCCTCCACTTT. Translated: CASSEGRQNSPLHF. This sequence joins TRBV2 and TRBJ1-6; no clear D gene. Germline CDR1 reads SNHLY; CDR2 reads FYNNEI. Trimming removed 1 base at V and 7 bases at J, with 8 bases between. This CDR3 spans 14 amino acids. Full variable domain (rest looked up from reference TRBV2 and TRBJ1-6): EPEVTQTPSHQVTQMGQEVILRCVPISNHLYFYWYRQILGQKVEFLVSFYNNEISEKSEIFDDQFSVERPDGSNFTLKIRSTKLEDSAMYFCASSEGRQNSPLHFGNGTRLTVT.

In its sample, this clone was seen a few times. The chain links TRBV29-1 to TRBJ1-2; weak D call: TRBD1 (6 bases). The CDR3 is made up of 12 amino acids. Trimming cost V 7 bases and J 4 bases, with 13 bases left between them. The germline CDR1 and CDR2 sequences are SQVTM and ANQGSEA. The CDR3 loop is CSAGGGPYGYTF. Written as DNA, the CDR3 is TGCAGCGCTGGGGGGGGGCCCTATGGCTACACCTTC.

The chain recombines TRBV27 with TRBJ2-3; 9 bases line up with TRBD1. V trimming: 4 bases; J trimming: 4 bases; junction bases outside the gene matches: 15. CDR3 length: 18 residues. Germline values: CDR1 MNHEY, CDR2 SMNVEV (reference sequence). The CDR3 DNA reads as TGTGCCAGCAGTTCGCTATCCCCGGACAGGGGAGCGGCAGATACGCAGTATTTT. Translated, it gives CASSSLSPDRGAADTQYF.

This clone has a handful of counts. The chain links TRBV29-1 to TRBJ2-5, with D uncertain. The J call may not be correct, given that the DNA end is closer to TRBJ2-7. CDR1 is SQVTM, CDR2 ANQGSEA, per germline. The CDR3 runs to 10 residues. CDR3 sequence: CSVQDHEQYF. The CDR3, as DNA: TGCAGCGTCCAGGATCACGAGCAGTACTTC.

This clone was detected only a few times. The chain links TRBV30 to TRBJ1-1; TRBD1 might be the D (5 bases). CDR3 length equals 14 residues. Germline V gives CDR1 GTSNPN, CDR2 SVGIG (reference sequence). Trimming stripped 2 bases from V and 1 base from J, with 11 bases between. In DNA form, the CDR3 reads TGTGCCTGGAGTTGGGCCGACAGGAACACTGAAGCTTTCTTT. It specifies CAWSWADRNTEAFF. Full variable domain (rest looked up from reference TRBV30 and TRBJ1-1): SQTIHQWPATLVQPVGSPLSLECTVEGTSNPNLYWYRQAAGRGLQLLFYSVGIGQISSEVPQNLSASRPQDRQFILSSKKLLLSDSGFYLCAWSWADRNTEAFFGQGTRLTVV.

This clone showed up just a few times. The chain joins TRBV19 to TRBJ2-5, with a weak D call TRBD2 (6 bases). Trimming pared 10 bases from V and 1 base from J, leaving 16 bases between. CDR3 length equals 14 residues. Germline V gene sequence: CDR1 LNHDA, CDR2 SQIVND (reference sequence). Here the CDR3 reads CATRGYSTQETQYF. The DNA for the CDR3 is TGTGCCACCCGGGGGTATTCAACCCAAGAGACCCAGTACTTC.

Regarding this clone: The junction departs from germline at one end; a sequencing error may be responsible. The chain has TRBV18 and TRBJ1-5, with 8 bases aligning to TRBD1. Germline CDR1 reads KGHSH; CDR2 reads LQKENI. This CDR3 comprises 15 residues. The CDR3 nucleotides read TGTGCCAGCTCCCCACAGGGGGGTAGCAATCAGCCCCAGCATTTT. Protein product: CASSPQGGSNQPQHF.

Regarding this clone: A much larger clone differs by one base, so this may be a read error. Distinct nucleotide sequences in the sample also encode this CDR3. This chain connects TRBV18 to TRBJ2-2; unclear D gene. Germline CDR1 and CDR2: KGHSH and LQKENI. The CDR3 contains 13 residues. The V gene lost 3 bases and the J gene lost 0 bases, with 2 bases spanning the gap. This CDR3 reads CASSPSNTGELFF. The CDR3 DNA reads as TGTGCCAGCTCACCGTCGAACACCGGGGAGCTGTTTTTT. The full variable domain, completed using reference TRBV18 and TRBJ2-2, is NAGVMQNPRHLVRRRGQEARLRCSPMKGHSHVYWYRQLPEEGLKFMVYLQKENIIDESGMPKERFSAEFPKEGPSILRIQQVVRGDSAAYFCASSPSNTGELFFGEGSRLTVL.

The gene calls are TRBV7-2 and TRBJ2-3; no reliable D call. The ends were cut back, 5 bases at V and 3 bases at J, with 9 bases in the middle. There are 13 residues in the CDR3. Germline V gives CDR1 SGHTA, CDR2 FQGNSA. The CDR3 bases are TGTGCCAGCAGCCAATACGAGACAGATACGCAGTATTTT. This translates into CASSQYETDTQYF.

This clone was seen a few times. The rearrangement uses TRBV15 and TRBJ2-4; maybe TRBD2 (5 bases). Germline CDR1 LNHNV, CDR2 YYDKDF (reference sequence). V lost 1 base, J lost 3 bases, and 13 bases lay in between. This CDR3 contains 16 residues. CDR3 DNA sequence: TGTGCCACCAGCAGAGGATTTGCGGGTGGCAAAAACATTCAGTACTTC. Translating gives CATSRGFAGGKNIQYF.

This clone showed up just a few times. V gene TRBV13 combines with J gene TRBJ1-1; 8 bases map to TRBD1. Germline lookup yields CDR1 PRHDT and CDR2 FYEKMQ (reference sequence). The J segment lost 5 bases and the V segment lost 0 bases, leaving 5 bases of the junction unmatched. The CDR3 extends over 15 amino acids. The CDR3 spells CASSLGDRGGTEAFF. The CDR3, as DNA: TGTGCCAGCAGCTTAGGTGACAGGGGAGGGACTGAAGCTTTCTTT.

This clone was observed at least ten times. The rearrangement uses TRBV13 and TRBJ2-5; TRBD1 aligns across 12 bases. The germline gives CDR1 PRHDT, CDR2 FYEKMQ (reference sequence). CDR3 length equals 16 residues. J lost 5 bases, V lost 5 bases, and 9 bases had no gene match. In nucleotides, the CDR3 is TGTGCCAGCAGCGATTTTACCGGGACAGGGGGCGAGACCCAGTACTTC. Its translation: CASSDFTGTGGETQYF. Combining the CDR3 with reference TRBV13 and TRBJ2-5 gives the whole variable domain AAGVIQSPRHLIKEKRETATLKCYPIPRHDTVYWYQQGPGQDPQFLISFYEKMQSDKGSIPDRFSAQQFSDYHSELNMSSLELGDSALYFCASSDFTGTGGETQYFGPGTRLLVL.

This clone was seen at least ten times. The chain combines TRBV29-1 with TRBJ2-1; weak D call: TRBD2 (7 bases). CDR1 and CDR2 (germline): SQVTM, ANQGSEA. V lost 6 bases and J lost 2, with 17 bases in between. This CDR3 contains 15 residues. The chain's CDR3 is CSVKGGGSTYNEQFF. In DNA, the CDR3 is TGCAGCGTGAAGGGCGGGGGCTCAACCTACAATGAGCAGTTCTTC.

In this sample, this clone turned up a few times. V usage is TRBV28 and J usage is TRBJ2-7, with unresolved D. Trimming left V 5 bases short and J 2 bases short, with 13 bases between. The CDR3 loop spans 14 amino acids. CDR1 MDHEN and CDR2 SYDVKM come from the germline V gene. CDR3 sequence (DNA): TGTGCCAGCAGTCATCAGCAGTACCCCTACGAGCAGTACTTC. Protein product: CASSHQQYPYEQYF.

The J gene is TRBJ2-5, the V gene TRBV27; weak D call: TRBD1 (6 bases). V lost 6 bases and J lost 3, with 11 bases in between. This CDR3 has 13 residues. Germline V CDR1 and CDR2: MNHEY, SMNVEV (reference sequence). The CDR3 sequence is CASRRQAKETQYF. CDR3 DNA: TGTGCCAGCAGGCGACAGGCCAAAGAGACCCAGTACTTC.

This sequence joins TRBV6-1 and TRBJ1-2; 8 bases are shared with TRBD1. This CDR3 region has 15 residues. V trimming: 4 bases; J trimming: 0 bases; junction bases outside the gene matches: 4. Germline assignment: CDR1 MNHNS and CDR2 SASEGT. The CDR3 coding sequence is TGTGCCAGCAGTGTGGACAGGGACGCTAACTATGGCTACACCTTC. It yields the protein CASSVDRDANYGYTF.

The chain has TRBV25-1 and TRBJ1-4, with D possibly matching TRBD1 (5 bases). Germline V gene lookup returns CDR1 MGHDK and CDR2 SYGVNS. V lost 5 bases to trimming and J lost 1 base, with 11 bases between them. The CDR3 is made up of 15 amino acids. The DNA for the CDR3 is TGTGCCAGCAGTCCTTCGGGGGTAACTAATGAAAAACTGTTTTTT. This codes for CASSPSGVTNEKLFF. Full variable domain (rest looked up from reference TRBV25-1 and TRBJ1-4): EADIYQTPRYLVIGTGKKITLECSQTMGHDKMYWYQQDPGMELHLIHYSYGVNSTEKGDLSSESTVSRIRTEHFPLTLESARPSHTSQYLCASSPSGVTNEKLFFGSGTQLSVL.

This sequence joins TRBV27 and TRBJ2-1; 8 nucleotides agree with TRBD1. Looked up from germline, CDR1 is MNHEY and CDR2 is SMNVEV (reference sequence). This CDR3 has 15 amino acids. V shed 2 bases, J shed 7 bases, and the junction held 7 bases outside the gene matches. The CDR3 here is CASSLGQGGLNEQFF. CDR3 bases: TGTGCCAGCAGTTTAGGACAGGGCGGCTTAAATGAGCAGTTCTTC.

This clone was seen more than once but under ten times. The J gene is TRBJ2-2, the V gene TRBV7-7; no clear D. In germline, CDR1 is SSHAT, CDR2 FNYEAQ (reference sequence). CDR3 length: 9 residues. The CDR3 region has the DNA TGTGCTAGTCCAAGGGAGCTGTTTTTT. It codes for CASPRELFF.

This clone was found a few times. V and J are TRBV7-9 and TRBJ1-5; 9 positions agree with TRBD1. The ends lost 4 bases at V and 4 bases at J; junction bases unmatched: 5. The CDR3 sequence is 15 residues long. CDR1 and CDR2 from the germline V gene are SEHNR and FQNEAQ (reference sequence). The CDR3 loop reads CASSSNGTGNQPQHF. The CDR3 DNA sequence: TGTGCCAGCAGCTCCAATGGGACAGGGAATCAGCCCCAGCATTTT.

This chain links TRBV6-5 with TRBJ2-7; TRBD1 matches at 10 bases. CDR1 and CDR2 (germline): MNHEY, SVGAGI. V trimming: 6 bases; J trimming: 0 bases; junction bases outside the gene matches: 2. This CDR3 contains 14 residues. The CDR3: CASRRDRGSYEQYF. CDR3 nucleotide sequence: TGTGCCAGCAGAAGGGACAGGGGCTCCTACGAGCAGTACTTC.

This clone has ten or more counts. The chain uses TRBV30 and TRBJ2-2; no clear D. Trimming took 1 base from V and 2 from J, leaving 5 bases between them. This CDR3 is 13 amino acids long. The V gene's germline CDR1 is GTSNPN and CDR2 SVGIG (reference sequence). CDR3 DNA: TGTGCCTGGAGTGGAACAAACACCGGGGAGCTGTTTTTT. Translation: CAWSGTNTGELFF.

The rearrangement links TRBV30 to TRBJ1-1; D is undetermined. Germline lookup yields CDR1 GTSNPN and CDR2 SVGIG (reference sequence). The CDR3 is 13 residues long. The V gene lost 4 bases and the J gene lost 4 bases, with 13 bases spanning the gap. The CDR3 spells CAWTLVITTEAFF. CDR3 coding DNA: TGTGCCTGGACCCTAGTTATCACCACTGAAGCTTTCTTT. Using reference TRBV30 and TRBJ1-1 for the parts outside the CDR3, the full variable domain is SQTIHQWPATLVQPVGSPLSLECTVEGTSNPNLYWYRQAAGRGLQLLFYSVGIGQISSEVPQNLSASRPQDRQFILSSKKLLLSDSGFYLCAWTLVITTEAFFGQGTRLTVV.

The chain joins TRBV11-2 to TRBJ1-2; the D gene is possibly TRBD1 (6 bases). The CDR3 has 14 amino acids. The V gene's germline CDR1 is SGHAT and CDR2 FQNNGV. The germline V and J ends were trimmed by 5 bases and 7 bases, with 17 bases remaining between them. The chain's CDR3 is CASSRLGVGGGYTF. In nucleotides, the CDR3 is TGTGCCAGCAGCCGCTTAGGAGTAGGGGGTGGCTACACCTTC.

Details on this clone: The sample contains more than one DNA sequence encoding this CDR3. This chain links TRBV29-1 with TRBJ1-1; D remains unclear. Germline V gene data show CDR1 as SQVTM and CDR2 as ANQGSEA. With 4 bases removed from V and 1 base from J, the gap between germline ends came to 10 bases. There are 13 residues in the CDR3. CDR3 sequence (DNA): TGCAGCGTTGTCGGGAGCGGGAACACTGAAGCTTTCTTT. It encodes CSVVGSGNTEAFF.

This clone was recorded a few times. V and J are TRBV6-5 and TRBJ1-5; TRBD1 might be the D (6 bases). In germline, CDR1 is MNHEY, CDR2 SVGAGI. This CDR3 contains 15 residues. V gave up 9 bases and J gave up 1 base, with 16 bases separating them. The DNA for the CDR3 is TGTGCCAGTAAACAGGGTCTTTGGAGCAATCAGCCCCAGCATTTT. Protein product: CASKQGLWSNQPQHF.

This rearrangement joins TRBV5-4 to TRBJ2-6; TRBD2 is a possible D gene (6 bases). Per germline, CDR1 SGHNT and CDR2 YYREEE (reference sequence). V dropped 0 bases and J dropped 2 bases, with 9 bases sitting between them. The CDR3 is 16 residues long. The DNA for the CDR3 is TGTGCCAGCAGCTTGGGAGGAGGGGCTGGGGCCAACGTCCTGACTTTC. Translating gives CASSLGGGAGANVLTF.

The chain combines TRBV6-5 with TRBJ1-1; perhaps TRBD1 as D (6 bases). Trimming removed 6 bases at V and 1 base at J, with 12 bases between. The CDR3 runs to 14 residues. Germline V gene data show CDR1 as MNHEY and CDR2 as SVGAGI. In nucleotides, the CDR3 is TGTGCCAGCAGGGCCGGGACACAGAACACTGAAGCTTTCTTT. Amino acid sequence: CASRAGTQNTEAFF.

This clone was detected a few times. The chain employs TRBV4-1 and TRBJ1-1; D gene unclear. The length of the CDR3 is 16 residues. CDR1 and CDR2 (germline): MGHRA, YSYEKL. The V gene lost 0 bases and the J gene lost 9 bases, with 20 bases spanning the gap. The CDR3 sequence is CASSQDGKGFTAQAFF. The CDR3, as DNA: TGCGCCAGCAGCCAAGACGGAAAGGGTTTCACCGCTCAAGCTTTCTTT.

This clone has a handful of counts. V and J are TRBV18 and TRBJ1-1; D gene uncertain. CDR1 and CDR2 from the germline V gene are KGHSH and LQKENI. V was cut by 4 bases and J by 1 base, with 7 bases left in between. The CDR3 runs to 13 residues. The CDR3 reads CASSRLENTEAFF. In nucleotides, the CDR3 is TGTGCCAGCTCACGCCTGGAGAACACTGAAGCTTTCTTT.